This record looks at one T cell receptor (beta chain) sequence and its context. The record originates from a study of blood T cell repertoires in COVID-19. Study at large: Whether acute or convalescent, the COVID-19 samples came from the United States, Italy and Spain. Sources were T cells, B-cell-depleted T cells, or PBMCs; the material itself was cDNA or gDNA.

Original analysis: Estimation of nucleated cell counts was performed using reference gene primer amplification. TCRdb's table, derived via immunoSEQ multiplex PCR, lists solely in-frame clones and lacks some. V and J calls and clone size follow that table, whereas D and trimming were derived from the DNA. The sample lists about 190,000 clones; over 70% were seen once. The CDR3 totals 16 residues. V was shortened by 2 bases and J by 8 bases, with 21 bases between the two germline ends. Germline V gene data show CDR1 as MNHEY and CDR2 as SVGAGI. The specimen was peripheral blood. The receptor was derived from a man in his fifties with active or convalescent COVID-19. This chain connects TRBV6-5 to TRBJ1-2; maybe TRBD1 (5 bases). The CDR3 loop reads CASSYPGLQGLVGYTF. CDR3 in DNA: TGTGCCAGCAGTTACCCAGGTCTCCAGGGTCTTGTAGGCTACACCTTC.